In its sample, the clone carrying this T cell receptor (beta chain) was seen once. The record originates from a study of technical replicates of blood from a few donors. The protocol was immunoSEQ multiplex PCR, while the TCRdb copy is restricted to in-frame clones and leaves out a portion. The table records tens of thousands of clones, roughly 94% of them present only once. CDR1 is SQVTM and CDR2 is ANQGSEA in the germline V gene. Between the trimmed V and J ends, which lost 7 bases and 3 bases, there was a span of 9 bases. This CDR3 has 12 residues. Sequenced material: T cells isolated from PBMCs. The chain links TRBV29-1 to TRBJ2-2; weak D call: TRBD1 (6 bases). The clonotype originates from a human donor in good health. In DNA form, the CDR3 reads TGCAGCGGCTCAGGGGACACCGGGGAGCTGTTTTTT. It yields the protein CSGSGDTGELFF.